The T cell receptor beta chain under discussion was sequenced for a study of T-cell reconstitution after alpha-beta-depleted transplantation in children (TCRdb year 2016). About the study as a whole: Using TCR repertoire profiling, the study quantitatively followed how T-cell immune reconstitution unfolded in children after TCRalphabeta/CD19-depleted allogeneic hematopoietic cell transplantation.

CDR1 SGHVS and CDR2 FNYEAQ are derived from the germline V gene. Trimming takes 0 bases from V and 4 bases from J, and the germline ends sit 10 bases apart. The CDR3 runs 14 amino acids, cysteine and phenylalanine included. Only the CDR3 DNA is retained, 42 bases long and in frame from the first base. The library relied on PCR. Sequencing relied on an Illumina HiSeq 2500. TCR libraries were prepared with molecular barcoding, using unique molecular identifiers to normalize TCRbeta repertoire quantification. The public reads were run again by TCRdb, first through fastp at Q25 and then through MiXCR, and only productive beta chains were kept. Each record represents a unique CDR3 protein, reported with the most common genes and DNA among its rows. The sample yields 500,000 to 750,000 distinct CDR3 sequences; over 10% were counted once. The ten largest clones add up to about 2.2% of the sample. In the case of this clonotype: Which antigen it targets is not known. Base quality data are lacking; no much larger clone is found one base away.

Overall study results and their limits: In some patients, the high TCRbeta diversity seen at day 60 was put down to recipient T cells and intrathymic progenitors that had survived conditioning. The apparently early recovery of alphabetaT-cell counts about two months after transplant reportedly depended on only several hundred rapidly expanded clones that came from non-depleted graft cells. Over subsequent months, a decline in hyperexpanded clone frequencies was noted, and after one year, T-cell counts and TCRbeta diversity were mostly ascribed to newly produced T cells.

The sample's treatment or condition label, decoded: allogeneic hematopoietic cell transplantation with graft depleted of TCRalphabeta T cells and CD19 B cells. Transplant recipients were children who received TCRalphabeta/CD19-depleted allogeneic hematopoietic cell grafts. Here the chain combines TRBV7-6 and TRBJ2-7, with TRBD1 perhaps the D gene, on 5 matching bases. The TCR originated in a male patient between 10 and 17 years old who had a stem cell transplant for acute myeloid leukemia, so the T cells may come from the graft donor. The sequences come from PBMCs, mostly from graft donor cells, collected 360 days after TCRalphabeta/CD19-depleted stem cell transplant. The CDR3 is CASSLAAGQYEQYF. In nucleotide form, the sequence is TGTGCCAGCAGCTTAGCGGCAGGGCAATACGAGCAGTACTTC.